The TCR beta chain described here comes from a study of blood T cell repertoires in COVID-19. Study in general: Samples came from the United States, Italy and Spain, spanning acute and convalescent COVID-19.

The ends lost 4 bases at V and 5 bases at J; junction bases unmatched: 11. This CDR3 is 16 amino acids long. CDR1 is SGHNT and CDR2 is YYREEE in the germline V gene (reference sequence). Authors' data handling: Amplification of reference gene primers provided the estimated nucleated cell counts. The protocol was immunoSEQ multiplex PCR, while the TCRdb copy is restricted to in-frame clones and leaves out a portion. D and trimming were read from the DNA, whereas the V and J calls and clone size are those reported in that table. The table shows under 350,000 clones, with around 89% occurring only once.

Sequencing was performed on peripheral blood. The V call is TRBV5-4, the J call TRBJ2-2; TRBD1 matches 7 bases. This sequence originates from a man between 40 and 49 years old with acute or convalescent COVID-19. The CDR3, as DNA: TGTGCCAGCAGCCCTAACAGGGGCCGTGAGACCGGGGAGCTGTTTTTT. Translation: CASSPNRGRETGELFF.